The source of this T cell receptor (beta chain) is a study of cytomegalovirus exposure and HLA in healthy donors. Overall study context: The early release's HLA-typed donors yielded 78 million or so unique TCRs.

Turning to this clone: Its antigen remains unknown.

Both 60 Vbeta primers and 13 Jbeta primers went into the PCR. The protocol was immunoSEQ multiplex PCR, while the TCRdb copy is restricted to in-frame clones and leaves out a portion. This sample has 85,000 to 110,000 clones, with approximately 73% found just once. Overall study findings and caveats: The records held CMV serostatus as the only immune exposure information. The HLA-A and HLA-B alleles of most subjects were reportedly predicted accurately from TCR beta sequences. A later analysis reportedly identified an Asian-associated ancestry cluster as carrying fewer N-insertions than the roughly 600-donor mean.

The receptor comes from a woman aged 18-29 years in good health and CMV-seropositive. The sample was PBMCs.

CDR3 DNA sequence: TGTGCCAGTAGTACCCGATGGGAGGACAGGATCTACGAGCAGTACTTC. Protein: CASSTRWEDRIYEQYF. The V gene is TRBV19, the J gene TRBJ2-7, with D perhaps TRBD1 (7 bases). The V and J ends lost 4 bases and 3 bases respectively, with 19 bases between them. The CDR3 has 16 amino acids. Germline V gives CDR1 LNHDA, CDR2 SQIVND (reference sequence).